The rows below give T cell receptor beta chains drawn from one sample of a study of T cells in Graves' hyperthyroidism and ophthalmopathy. TCRdb redid the calling of the multiplex PCR reads with MiXCR, one entry per CDR3 protein. The data contain fewer than 550,000 distinct CDR3 sequences, roughly 25% of them singletons. The sequenced sample consisted of blood. The source of these receptors is a woman aged 25 to 39 with Graves' ophthalmopathy. The CDR3 runs from the conserved cysteine through the conserved F or W. Fields, in order: clone size, D gene, V gene, J gene, CDR3 length, CDR3 DNA, CDR3 protein. D genes are given only for firm matches. Size tells how often a clone was seen (once, few, many) or the class of an expanded clone, and some rows leave it out.

clone_size: many
d_call: .
v_call: TRBV5-6
j_call: TRBJ1-2
cdr3_length: 14
cdr3_nt: TGTGCCAGCAGCTTGGTTGGGCCAGGGGATGGCTACACCTTC
cdr3_aa: CASSLVGPGDGYTF

clone_size: few
d_call: .
v_call: TRBV6-1
j_call: TRBJ1-3
cdr3_length: 15
cdr3_nt: TGTGCCAGCAGTGAAGTCATGGGCTCTGGAAACACCATATATTTT
cdr3_aa: CASSEVMGSGNTIYF

clone_size: many
d_call: TRBD2
v_call: TRBV20-1
j_call: TRBJ2-2
cdr3_length: 17
cdr3_nt: TGCAGTGCTACCTCCGGGACTAGCGGGGGGGCGACCGGGGAGCTGTTTTTT
cdr3_aa: CSATSGTSGGATGELFF

clone_size: .
d_call: TRBD1
v_call: TRBV12-3/TRBV12-4
j_call: TRBJ1-1
cdr3_length: 15
cdr3_nt: TGTGCCAGCAGTGCCGACCTGGGCAGGGGGACTGAAGCTTTCTTT
cdr3_aa: CASSADLGRGTEAFF

clone_size: .
d_call: .
v_call: TRBV7-2
j_call: TRBJ2-5
cdr3_length: 13
cdr3_nt: TGTGCCAGCAGCTTTGGCAGTAAAGAGACCCAGTACTTC
cdr3_aa: CASSFGSKETQYF

clone_size: many
d_call: .
v_call: TRBV14
j_call: TRBJ1-2
cdr3_length: 13
cdr3_nt: TGTGCCAGCAGCCAAGGCCAGATGCGGGGCTACACCTTC
cdr3_aa: CASSQGQMRGYTF

clone_size: many
d_call: TRBD1
v_call: TRBV6-2/TRBV6-3
j_call: TRBJ2-7
cdr3_length: 14
cdr3_nt: TGTGCCAGCAGTTACTCGCCACAGGGGTACGAGCAGTACTTC
cdr3_aa: CASSYSPQGYEQYF

clone_size: many
d_call: .
v_call: TRBV6-1
j_call: TRBJ1-5
cdr3_length: 17
cdr3_nt: TGTGCCAGCAGCTCTTCGGACAGCTCAAATTTCAATCAGCCCCAGCATTTT
cdr3_aa: CASSSSDSSNFNQPQHF

clone_size: few
d_call: TRBD1
v_call: TRBV6-2/TRBV6-3
j_call: TRBJ1-2
cdr3_length: 15
cdr3_nt: TGTGCCAGCAGTACGGGAGGGGGCATTAACTATGGCTACACCTTC
cdr3_aa: CASSTGGGINYGYTF

clone_size: .
d_call: .
v_call: TRBV12-3/TRBV12-4
j_call: TRBJ1-6
cdr3_length: 15
cdr3_nt: TGTGCTAGCAGTTTGGGGAAGGGCTATAATTCACCCCTCCACTTT
cdr3_aa: CASSLGKGYNSPLHF

clone_size: many
d_call: TRBD1
v_call: TRBV6-6
j_call: TRBJ1-1
cdr3_length: 17
cdr3_nt: TGTGCCCCCAGCAGGTCAGGACAGGGGGCTTTGAACACTGAAGCTTTCTTT
cdr3_aa: CAPSRSGQGALNTEAFF

clone_size: .
d_call: .
v_call: TRBV6-5
j_call: TRBJ2-7
cdr3_length: 14
cdr3_nt: TGTGCCAGCAGTTCTCGGGGGAACGGAGGAGAGCAGTACTTC
cdr3_aa: CASSSRGNGGEQYF

clone_size: .
d_call: .
v_call: TRBV7-2
j_call: TRBJ1-6
cdr3_length: 15
cdr3_nt: TGTGCCAGCAGCGGGGGACATCGGGAATATTCACCCCTCCACTTT
cdr3_aa: CASSGGHREYSPLHF

clone_size: .
d_call: .
v_call: TRBV20-1
j_call: TRBJ2-5
cdr3_length: 13
cdr3_nt: TGCAGTGCTAGAGGGGGAGGTAAAGAGACCCAGTACTTC
cdr3_aa: CSARGGGKETQYF

clone_size: few
d_call: .
v_call: TRBV30
j_call: TRBJ2-5
cdr3_length: 11
cdr3_nt: TGTGCCTGGAGTACGGCCGAGACCCAGTACTTC
cdr3_aa: CAWSTAETQYF

clone_size: .
d_call: .
v_call: TRBV4-2
j_call: TRBJ2-2
cdr3_length: 11
cdr3_nt: TGTGCCAGCAGCCAAGTCAAGGAGCTGTTTTTT
cdr3_aa: CASSQVKELFF

clone_size: many
d_call: .
v_call: TRBV29-1
j_call: TRBJ2-5
cdr3_length: 13
cdr3_nt: TGCAGCGTTGAAAAGTTAAACCAAGAGACCCAGTACTTC
cdr3_aa: CSVEKLNQETQYF

clone_size: once
d_call: .
v_call: TRBV5-1
j_call: TRBJ1-1
cdr3_length: 13
cdr3_nt: TGCGCCAGCAGCTTGGATTTCTCGTCTGAAGCTTTCTTT
cdr3_aa: CASSLDFSSEAFF

clone_size: .
d_call: .
v_call: TRBV5-1
j_call: TRBJ1-2
cdr3_length: 15
cdr3_nt: TGCGCCAGCAGCTTGGTCGGGGACAAGAACTATGGCTACACCTTC
cdr3_aa: CASSLVGDKNYGYTF

clone_size: many
d_call: .
v_call: TRBV3-1
j_call: TRBJ1-1
cdr3_length: 13
cdr3_nt: TGTGCCAGCAGCCAAGTCTCCTCGTCGGAAGCTTTCTTT
cdr3_aa: CASSQVSSSEAFF

clone_size: many
d_call: TRBD1
v_call: TRBV4-1
j_call: TRBJ2-7
cdr3_length: 15
cdr3_nt: TGCGCCAGCAGCCAAGAGGACAGGGTCTCCTACGAGCAGTACTTC
cdr3_aa: CASSQEDRVSYEQYF

clone_size: many
d_call: .
v_call: TRBV2
j_call: TRBJ1-2
cdr3_length: 20
cdr3_nt: TGTGCCAGCAGTGCCCCTTCAAGAGACTGGAGGAACGAAGCTAACTATGGCTACACCTTC
cdr3_aa: CASSAPSRDWRNEANYGYTF

clone_size: .
d_call: TRBD2
v_call: TRBV9
j_call: TRBJ2-4
cdr3_length: 17
cdr3_nt: TGTGCCAGCAGCCCTAGCGGGTATCGGGGGGATGGAAACATTCAGTACTTC
cdr3_aa: CASSPSGYRGDGNIQYF

clone_size: many
d_call: .
v_call: TRBV30
j_call: TRBJ2-7
cdr3_length: 13
cdr3_nt: TGTGCCTGGAGTGACAGCTACTCCTACGAGCAGTACTTC
cdr3_aa: CAWSDSYSYEQYF

clone_size: many
d_call: TRBD1
v_call: TRBV6-5
j_call: TRBJ1-5
cdr3_length: 15
cdr3_nt: TGTGCCAGCAGTTACGGACAGGCCAGCAATCAGCCCCAGCATTTT
cdr3_aa: CASSYGQASNQPQHF

clone_size: many
d_call: .
v_call: TRBV12-3/TRBV12-4
j_call: TRBJ1-1
cdr3_length: 14
cdr3_nt: TGTGCCAGCAGTAAAAGGTTTGCGGACACTGAAGCTTTCTTT
cdr3_aa: CASSKRFADTEAFF

clone_size: many
d_call: .
v_call: TRBV7-9
j_call: TRBJ1-3
cdr3_length: 15
cdr3_nt: TGTGCCAGCAGCCGAAGGACAGCGGCAGGAAACACCATATATTTT
cdr3_aa: CASSRRTAAGNTIYF